The 21 T cell receptor beta chains presented below share a single source sample, sequenced in a study of CD8 T cells in Susac syndrome. The RNA input was roughly 0.5 to 1 ug, and it was reverse transcribed with random hexamers. TCRdb reprocessed the immunoSEQ multiplex PCR reads with MiXCR, giving one entry per CDR3 protein. The sample comprises 250,000 to 300,000 distinct CDR3 sequences, about nine tenths of which are singletons, and approximately 0.2% rests with the top ten. The specimen sequenced was CD8+ T cells from PBMCs. Every receptor here comes from a human donor with multiple sclerosis.

The rearrangement uses TRBV7-9 and TRBJ2-1, with TRBD2 identical over 7 bases. Germline trimming cut 0 bases from V and 8 bases from J; bases unmatched to any gene: 7. This CDR3 spans 15 amino acids. Per germline, CDR1 SEHNR and CDR2 FQNEAQ (reference sequence). CDR3 nucleotides: TGTGCCAGCAGCTTAGCTCGCGGGAGTTTCGATGAGCAGTTCTTC. Its protein product is CASSLARGSFDEQFF.

The rearrangement joins TRBV6-1 to TRBJ2-3, with 9 bases aligning to TRBD2. CDR1 is MNHNS, CDR2 SASEGT, per germline. The junction had 3 bases not matched to a gene; V was cut back by 3 bases and J by 2 bases. This CDR3 comprises 15 residues. As DNA, the CDR3 is TGTGCCAGCAGTGAGATAGCGGGGGCCACAGATACGCAGTATTTT. As protein: CASSEIAGATDTQYF.

The rearrangement links TRBV30 to TRBJ2-4; the D is unclear. Germline CDR1 GTSNPN, CDR2 SVGIG (reference sequence). The CDR3 is 13 residues long. Trimming left V 1 base short and J 8 bases short, with 12 bases between. CDR3 residues: CAWSGGAMDIQYF. DNA for the CDR3: TGTGCCTGGAGTGGAGGAGCCATGGACATTCAGTACTTC.

The chain uses TRBV9 and TRBJ1-2; no definite D call. V gave up 4 bases and J gave up 2 bases, with 21 bases separating them. Germline-derived CDR1 and CDR2 are SGDLS and YYNGEE. The CDR3 loop spans 17 amino acids. This CDR3 is CASSPRGQGRTNYGYTF. The CDR3 nucleotides are TGTGCCAGCAGCCCCCGAGGTCAAGGGCGTACAAACTATGGCTACACCTTC.

The chain joins TRBV11-2 to TRBJ2-3; weak D call: TRBD2 (5 bases). From germline, CDR1 is SGHAT and CDR2 FQNNGV. The CDR3 runs to 15 residues. V was cut by 7 bases and J by 0 bases, with 14 bases left in between. The CDR3 region has the DNA TGTGCCAGCATTGGAAGCGGACCTAGCACAGATACGCAGTATTTT. Its protein product is CASIGSGPSTDTQYF. The full variable domain, in which reference TRBV11-2 and TRBJ2-3 provide the parts outside the CDR3, is EAGVAQSPRYKIIEKRQSVAFWCNPISGHATLYWYQQILGQGPKLLIQFQNNGVVDDSQLPKDRFSAERLKGVDSTLKIQPAKLEDSAVYLCASIGSGPSTDTQYFGPGTRLTVL.

The rearrangement links TRBV9 to TRBJ1-1, with 8 bases fitting TRBD1. V gave up 3 bases and J gave up 3 bases; unmatched junction bases: 4. The CDR3 runs 14 residues. The V gene's germline CDR1 is SGDLS and CDR2 YYNGEE. The CDR3 protein is CASSGTGPHTEAFF. CDR3 coding DNA: TGTGCCAGCAGCGGGACAGGGCCCCACACTGAAGCTTTCTTT.

This sequence joins TRBV9 and TRBJ1-2; D gene unclear. CDR1 SGDLS and CDR2 YYNGEE come from the germline V gene. V lost 0 bases and J 7 bases, leaving 13 bases between the germline ends. CDR3 length: 14 amino acids. Here the CDR3 reads CASSVAGGASGYTF. The DNA of the CDR3 is TGTGCCAGCAGCGTAGCTGGAGGCGCCTCTGGCTACACCTTC.

This clonotype was seen once. V gene TRBV6-5 combines with J gene TRBJ1-5; D not resolved. The CDR3 contains 14 residues. Between the trimmed V and J ends, which lost 0 bases and 7 bases, there was a span of 10 bases. Per the germline V gene, CDR1 is MNHEY and CDR2 is SVGAGI. CDR3 nucleotides: TGTGCCAGCAGTTACTCGGGTTGGGGACAGCCCCAGCATTTT. Translating it yields CASSYSGWGQPQHF.

The J gene is TRBJ2-3, the V gene TRBV10-3, with D tentatively TRBD1 or TRBD2 (5 bases each). The CDR3 spans 15 residues. Germline V CDR1 and CDR2: ENHRY, SYGVKD. Trimming took 3 bases from V and 6 from J, leaving 16 bases between them. Here the CDR3 DNA reads TGTGCCATCAGTGAAACCGGGTCTCGGGGCGATACGCAGTATTTT. This translates into CAISETGSRGDTQYF.

The chain employs TRBV4-3 and TRBJ2-1; D call uncertain. The ends were cut back, 0 bases at V and 2 bases at J, with 8 bases in the middle. CDR3 length: 15 amino acids. Germline assignment: CDR1 LGHNA and CDR2 YSLEER. CDR3 DNA: TGCGCCAGCAGCCAAGATTGGGTTCCCTACAATGAGCAGTTCTTC. It yields the protein CASSQDWVPYNEQFF.

V gene TRBV20-1 combines with J gene TRBJ1-2, with 12 bases aligning to TRBD1. Trimming took 0 bases from V and 3 from J; bases not matched to a gene: 11. The CDR3 extends over 18 amino acids. The V gene's germline CDR1 is DFQATT and CDR2 SNEGSKA (reference sequence). CDR3 in DNA: TGCAGTGCTAGAGATCCGGGACAGGGGGCCCCCTGGGACTATGGCTACACCTTC. Protein product: CSARDPGQGAPWDYGYTF.

This chain connects TRBV7-8 to TRBJ1-4; possibly TRBD1 for D (5 bases). Trimming took 2 bases from V and 10 from J, leaving 17 bases between them. The CDR3 is 15 residues long. Germline V CDR1 and CDR2: SGHVS, FQNEAQ. In DNA form, the CDR3 reads TGTGCCAGCAGCTTACGAGGGACCGATTTAGTAAAACTGTTTTTT. This translates into CASSLRGTDLVKLFF.

The chain employs TRBV20-1 and TRBJ1-1; D not certain. CDR3 size: 14 residues. V shed 1 base and J shed 0 bases, with 9 bases lying between them. CDR1 and CDR2 (germline): DFQATT, SNEGSKA (reference sequence). CDR3 sequence reads: CSARVPALNTEAFF. CDR3 DNA sequence: TGCAGTGCTAGAGTCCCCGCGTTGAACACTGAAGCTTTCTTT.

The CDR3 sequence: CASSGPGTGEGLYEQYF. The CDR3 DNA reads as TGTGCCAGCAGTGGACCCGGGACAGGGGAAGGACTTTACGAGCAGTACTTC. V usage is TRBV25-1 and J usage is TRBJ2-7; the match to TRBD1 covers 10 bases. V shed 4 bases, J shed 4 bases, and the junction held 13 bases outside the gene matches. Per the germline V gene, CDR1 is MGHDK and CDR2 is SYGVNS. The CDR3 is 17 residues long.

The V call is TRBV5-5, the J call TRBJ2-5, with 8 bases lining up with TRBD2. The V gene end was trimmed by 0 bases and the J gene end by 5 bases; junction bases not matched to a gene: 6. The CDR3 spans 15 residues. Germline V gives CDR1 SGHKS, CDR2 YYEKEE (reference sequence). CDR3 sequence (DNA): TGTGCCAGCAGCTTGGCGGGGACTAGTGGGGAGACCCAGTACTTC. Translation: CASSLAGTSGETQYF.

The chain links TRBV4-1 to TRBJ1-2; D unclear. The CDR3 is 15 amino acids. With 1 base removed from V and 1 base from J, the gap between germline ends came to 10 bases. Per germline, CDR1 MGHRA and CDR2 YSYEKL. The DNA of the CDR3 is TGCGCCAGCAGCCAAGTCGTCGGACTTAACTATGGCTACACCTTC. Encoded protein: CASSQVVGLNYGYTF.

The table lists this clonotype with a few counts. This chain connects TRBV28 to TRBJ1-1, with 7 bases that match TRBD1. Germline CDR1 is MDHEN and CDR2 is SYDVKM. V was pared by 9 bases and J by 1 base, with 5 bases of the junction left unmatched. The CDR3 length is 13 residues. CDR3 bases: TGTGCCAGTAGTAGGACAGGGAACACTGAAGCTTTCTTT. It encodes CASSRTGNTEAFF.

The genes are TRBV19 and TRBJ2-1; no firm D call. This CDR3 region has 13 residues. Germline lookup yields CDR1 LNHDA and CDR2 SQIVND (reference sequence). V lost 3 bases and J lost 4, with 7 bases in between. The CDR3 reads CASSIGPYNEQFF. The DNA of the CDR3 is TGTGCCAGTAGTATTGGTCCGTACAATGAGCAGTTCTTC.

The chain has TRBV18 and TRBJ2-5; D remains unclear. Between the trimmed V and J ends, which lost 3 bases and 1 base, there was a span of 9 bases. CDR1 and CDR2 from the germline V gene are KGHSH and LQKENI. The CDR3 covers 14 residues. CDR3 amino acids: CASSPPVPQETQYF. The CDR3 DNA reads TGTGCCAGCTCACCTCCAGTCCCCCAAGAGACCCAGTACTTC.

V and J are TRBV3-1 and TRBJ1-1; D is unclear. V shed 1 base and J shed 6 bases, with 9 bases lying between them. Germline loops: CDR1 LGHDT, CDR2 YNNKEL (reference sequence). The CDR3 is 13 amino acids. CDR3: CASSQGLVAEAFF. CDR3 DNA: TGTGCCAGCAGCCAAGGGCTGGTCGCTGAAGCTTTCTTT. Filled out from reference TRBV3-1 and TRBJ1-1, the complete variable domain reads DTAVSQTPKYLVTQMGNDKSIKCEQNLGHDTMYWYKQDSKKFLKIMFSYNNKELIINETVPNRFSPKSPDKAHLNLHINSLELGDSAVYFCASSQGLVAEAFFGQGTRLTVV.

The V and J genes are TRBV12-5 and TRBJ2-5; D call uncertain. The CDR3 covers 13 residues. V dropped 2 bases and J dropped 3 bases, with 7 bases sitting between them. The germline CDR1 and CDR2 sequences are LGHNT and FRNRAP. The CDR3 here is CASGLNPEETQYF. The CDR3 nucleotides read TGTGCTAGTGGTTTGAACCCAGAAGAGACCCAGTACTTC. Combining the CDR3 with reference TRBV12-5 and TRBJ2-5 gives the whole variable domain DARVTQTPRHKVTEMGQEVTMRCQPILGHNTVFWYRQTMMQGLELLAYFRNRAPLDDSGMPKDRFSAEMPDATLATLKIQPSEPRDSAVYFCASGLNPEETQYFGPGTRLLVL.